This T cell receptor (beta chain) appears in the sequencing data of a study of blood T cell repertoires in COVID-19. Study-wide background: Samples taken during acute and convalescent COVID-19 were collected in the United States, Italy and Spain.

This clone has only one observation. Enrolled during active infection, Seattle patients were then followed longitudinally. Source study methods: From reference gene primer amplification, estimates of nucleated cell counts were derived. Clones were sequenced by immunoSEQ multiplex PCR, and TCRdb holds only the in-frame ones, with some missing. V and J calls and clone size follow that table, whereas D and trimming were derived from the DNA. The sample includes about 280,000 clones, less than 90% of them seen just once. Trimming pared 1 base from V and 7 bases from J, leaving 8 bases between. Germline CDR1 and CDR2: LNHDA and SQIVND (reference sequence). The CDR3 has 14 residues.

This TCR derives from a woman in her seventies with COVID-19, enrolled during active disease. The chain links TRBV19 to TRBJ1-6, with D possibly being TRBD1 (6 bases). The sequencing input was peripheral blood. CDR3 amino acids: CASSIGQENSPLHF. The CDR3 DNA sequence: TGTGCCAGTAGTATAGGACAGGAGAATTCACCCCTCCACTTT.